This T cell receptor (beta chain) was identified in a study of T cell responses to AZD1222 COVID-19 vaccine. Repertoires were generated with immunoSEQ multiplex PCR, while TCRdb's copy carries only in-frame clones and drops some. In the table there are around 160,000 clones, roughly 91% of which are singletons. Findings and caveats of the study: The study identified only a handful of AZD1222 recipients as seropositive at baseline.

On this clone itself: Its antigen is unknown.

Deletions cut 2 bases from V and 1 base from J, with 11 bases between. The CDR3 covers 14 residues. Germline CDR1 is GTSNPN and CDR2 is SVGIG (reference sequence). The material sequenced was peripheral blood, taken on day 0 of AZD1222 vaccination. The clonotype comes from an adult in good health. The chain joins TRBV30 to TRBJ1-1; D is perhaps TRBD1 (6 bases). CDR3 in amino acids: CAWSSDRKNTEAFF. The CDR3 region has the DNA TGTGCCTGGAGTTCGGACAGAAAGAACACTGAAGCTTTCTTT.